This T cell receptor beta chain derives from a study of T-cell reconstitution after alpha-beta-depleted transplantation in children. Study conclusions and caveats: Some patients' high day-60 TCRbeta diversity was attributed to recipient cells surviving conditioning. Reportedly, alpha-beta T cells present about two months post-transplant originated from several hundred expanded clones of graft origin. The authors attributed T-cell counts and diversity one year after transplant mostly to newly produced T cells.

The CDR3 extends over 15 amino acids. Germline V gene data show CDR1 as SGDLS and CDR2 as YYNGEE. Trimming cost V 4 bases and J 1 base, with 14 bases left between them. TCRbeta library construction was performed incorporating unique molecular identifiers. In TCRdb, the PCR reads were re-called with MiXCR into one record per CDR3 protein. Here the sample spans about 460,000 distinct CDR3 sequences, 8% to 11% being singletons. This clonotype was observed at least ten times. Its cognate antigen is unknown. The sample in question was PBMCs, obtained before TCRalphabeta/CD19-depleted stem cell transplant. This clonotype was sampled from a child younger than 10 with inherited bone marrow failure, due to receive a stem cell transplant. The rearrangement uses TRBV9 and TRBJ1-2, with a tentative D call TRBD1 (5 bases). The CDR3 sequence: CASSPLGGINYGYTF. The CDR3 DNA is TGTGCCAGCAGCCCCCTGGGGGGTATTAACTATGGCTACACCTTC. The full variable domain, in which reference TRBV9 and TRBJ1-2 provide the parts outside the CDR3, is DSGVTQTPKHLITATGQRVTLRCSPRSGDLSVYWYQQSLDQGLQFLIQYYNGEERAKGNILERFSAQQFPDLHSELNLSSLELGDSALYFCASSPLGGINYGYTFGSGTRLTVV.